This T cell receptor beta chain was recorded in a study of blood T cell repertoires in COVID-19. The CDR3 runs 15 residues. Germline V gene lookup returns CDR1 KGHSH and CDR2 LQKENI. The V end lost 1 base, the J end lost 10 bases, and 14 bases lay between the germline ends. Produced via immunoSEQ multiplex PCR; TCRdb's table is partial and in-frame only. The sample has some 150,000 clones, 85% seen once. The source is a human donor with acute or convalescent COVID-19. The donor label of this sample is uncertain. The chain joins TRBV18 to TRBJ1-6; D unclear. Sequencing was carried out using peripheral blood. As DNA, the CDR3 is TGTGCCAGCTCACCACTTGTATCGAAGGAGTCACCCCTCCACTTT. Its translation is CASSPLVSKESPLHF.